This T cell receptor beta chain emerged from a study of OX40 agonist ivuxolimab in advanced cancers. Whole-study context: Ivuxolimab, an agonistic anti-OX40 (CD134) antibody, was given to patients.

Study-wide findings and caveats: At 0.1 to 3.0 mg/kg and by week 6, clonal expansion occurred in CD4+ and CD8+ blood T cells. Antigen specificity remained undetermined for the expanded peripheral T cells. Some patients without response likewise showed low normalized clonal expansion.

Repertoires were generated with immunoSEQ multiplex PCR, while TCRdb's copy carries only in-frame clones and drops some. Among roughly 90,000 clones listed, around 85% were seen once. Worth noting for this clone: What it binds is not known.

Trimming stripped 3 bases from V and 4 bases from J, with 15 bases between. The CDR3 is 15 amino acids. The germline gives CDR1 LNHDA, CDR2 SQIVND (reference sequence). The source of this sequence is an adult with an advanced solid tumor such as melanoma, head and neck, liver or kidney cancer. The starting material was CD4+ or CD8+ T cells sorted from blood, obtained in a trial of the OX40 agonist ivuxolimab. V is TRBV19 and J is TRBJ1-2; TRBD1 is a possible D gene (5 bases). CDR3 in DNA: TGTGCCAGTAGTATTGGAGGGATGGGGCCCTATGGCTACACCTTC. Its protein product is CASSIGGMGPYGYTF.